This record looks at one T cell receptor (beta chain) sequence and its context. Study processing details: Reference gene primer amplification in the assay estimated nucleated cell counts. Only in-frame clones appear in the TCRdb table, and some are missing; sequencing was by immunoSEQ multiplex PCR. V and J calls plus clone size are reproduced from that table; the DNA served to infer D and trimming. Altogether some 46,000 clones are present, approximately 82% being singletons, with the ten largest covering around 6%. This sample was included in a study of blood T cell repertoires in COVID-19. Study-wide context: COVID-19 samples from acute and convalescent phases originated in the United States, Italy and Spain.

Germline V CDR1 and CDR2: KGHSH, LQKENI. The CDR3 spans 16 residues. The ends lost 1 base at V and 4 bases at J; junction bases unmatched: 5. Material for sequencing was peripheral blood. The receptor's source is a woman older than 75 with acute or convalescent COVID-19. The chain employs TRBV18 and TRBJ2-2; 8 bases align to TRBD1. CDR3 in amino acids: CASSPLGTGGTGELFF. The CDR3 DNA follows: TGTGCCAGCTCACCACTCGGGACAGGAGGCACCGGGGAGCTGTTTTTT.